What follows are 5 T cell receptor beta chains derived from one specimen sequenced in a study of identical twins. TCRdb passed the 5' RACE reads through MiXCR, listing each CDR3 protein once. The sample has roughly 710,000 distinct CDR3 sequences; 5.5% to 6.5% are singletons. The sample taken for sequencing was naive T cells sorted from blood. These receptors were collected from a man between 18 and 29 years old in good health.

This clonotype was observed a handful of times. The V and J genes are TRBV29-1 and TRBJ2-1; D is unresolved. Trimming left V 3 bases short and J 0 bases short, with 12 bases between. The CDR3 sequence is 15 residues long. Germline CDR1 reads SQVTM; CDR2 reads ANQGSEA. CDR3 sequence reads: CSVEPRLSSYNEQFF. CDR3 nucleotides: TGCAGCGTTGAGCCGCGGCTGAGCTCCTACAATGAGCAGTTCTTC.

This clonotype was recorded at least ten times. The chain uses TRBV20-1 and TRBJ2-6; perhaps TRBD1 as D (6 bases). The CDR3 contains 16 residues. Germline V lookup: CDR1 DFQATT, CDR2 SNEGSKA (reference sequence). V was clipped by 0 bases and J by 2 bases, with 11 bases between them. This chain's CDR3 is CSARDHTGPGANVLTF. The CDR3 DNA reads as TGCAGTGCTAGAGATCATACAGGGCCTGGGGCCAACGTCCTGACTTTC.

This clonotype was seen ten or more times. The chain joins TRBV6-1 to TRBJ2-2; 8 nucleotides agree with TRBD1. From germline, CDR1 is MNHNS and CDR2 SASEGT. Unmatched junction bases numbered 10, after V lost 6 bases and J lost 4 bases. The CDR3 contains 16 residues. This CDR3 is CASRERRDRLTGELFF. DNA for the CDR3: TGTGCCAGCAGGGAGCGACGGGACAGGCTCACCGGGGAGCTGTTTTTT.

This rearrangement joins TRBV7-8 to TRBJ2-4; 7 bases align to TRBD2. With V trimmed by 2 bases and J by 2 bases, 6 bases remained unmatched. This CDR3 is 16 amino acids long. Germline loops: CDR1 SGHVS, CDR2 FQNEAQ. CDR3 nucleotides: TGTGCCAGCAGCTTAATGCCAGGGACTACCAAAAACATTCAGTACTTC. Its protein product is CASSLMPGTTKNIQYF.

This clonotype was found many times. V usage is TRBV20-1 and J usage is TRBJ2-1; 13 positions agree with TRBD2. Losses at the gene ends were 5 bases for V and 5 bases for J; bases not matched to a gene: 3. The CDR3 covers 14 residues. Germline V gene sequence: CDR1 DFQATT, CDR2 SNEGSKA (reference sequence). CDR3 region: CSAAGLAGDNEQFF. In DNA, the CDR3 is TGCAGTGCTGCCGGACTAGCGGGAGACAATGAGCAGTTCTTC.